This T cell receptor (beta chain) stems from a study of blood T cell repertoires in COVID-19. Study summary: COVID-19 samples collected from the United States, Italy and Spain covered acute and convalescent phases. T cells, B-cell-depleted T cells, or PBMCs supplied cDNA or gDNA.

Methods used by the authors: Cell counts per sample came from amplifying reference gene primers. The assay was immunoSEQ multiplex PCR, and TCRdb's table has in-frame clones only and misses some. From that table come the V and J calls and clone size; the DNA was used to work out D and trimming. The profile shows tens of thousands of clones, approximately 82% of them singletons. The trim removed 0 bases at V and 7 bases at J, leaving 4 bases unmatched. The germline V gene has CDR1 SGHRS and CDR2 YFSETQ. This CDR3 has 15 residues. The receptor was derived from a human donor in a cohort sampled during active COVID-19. The chain couples TRBV5-1 to TRBJ1-6; 7 bases are a match to TRBD1. The sample consisted of peripheral blood. The CDR3, as DNA: TGCGCCAGCAGCTTGGGACAGGGTTGGAATTCACCCCTCCACTTT. Residues: CASSLGQGWNSPLHF.